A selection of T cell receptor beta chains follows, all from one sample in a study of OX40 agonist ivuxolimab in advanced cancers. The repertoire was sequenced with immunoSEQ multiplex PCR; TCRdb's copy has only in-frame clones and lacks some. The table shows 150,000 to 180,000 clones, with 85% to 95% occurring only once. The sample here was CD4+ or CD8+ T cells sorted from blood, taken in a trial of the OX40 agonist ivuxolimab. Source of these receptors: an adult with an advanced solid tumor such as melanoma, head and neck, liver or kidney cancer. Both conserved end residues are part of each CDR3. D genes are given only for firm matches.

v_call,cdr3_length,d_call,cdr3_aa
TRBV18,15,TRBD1,CASSPPRDRGETQYF
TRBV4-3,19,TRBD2,CASSPLGTSGRTPGETQYF
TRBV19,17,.,CASSIVHGRTVSYEQYF
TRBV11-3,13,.,CASSRRWGTEAFF
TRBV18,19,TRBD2,CASSPPLRGGLSGANVLTF
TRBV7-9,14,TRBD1,CASSPGQGNTEAFF
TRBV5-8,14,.,CASSLQDSTDTQYF
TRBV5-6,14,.,CASSLGVDTGELFF
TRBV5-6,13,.,CASSPGRINIQYF
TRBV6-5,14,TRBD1,CASSADRADTEAFF
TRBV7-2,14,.,CASSLGRLGTEAFF